One sample yielded the 32 T cell receptor beta chains listed below, sequenced in a study of shared clonotypes between healthy human individuals (dated by TCRdb to 2020 to 2021). The library was built by means of the immunoSEQ multiplex PCR assay. Drawn from immuneACCESS, this table holds only the in-frame rearrangements with V and J called that TCRdb kept. Clones are partly lost; checked studies trace under half to an unresolved V gene and leave the rest unexplained. The sample table contains about 2 million clones; only one count was recorded for roughly 95% of them. 0.9% to 1.5% of the sample comes from the top ten. CD8 naive samples were CD45RO-negative cells positively selected for CCR7, giving a CD45RA+CCR7+ population that excluded TemRA cells. Sequencing was carried out using naive CD8+ T cells sorted from blood. The cell subset or site label corresponds to: CD45RA+CCR7+. These receptors all stem from a man between 18 and 35 years old in good health.

This chain joins TRBV5-4 and TRBJ1-2; 12 bases are shared with TRBD1. This CDR3 comprises 16 residues. Trimming took 4 bases from V and 5 from J; bases not matched to a gene: 9. Germline V CDR1 and CDR2: SGHNT, YYREEE (reference sequence). The chain's CDR3 is CASSIQGGQGAYGYTF. CDR3 DNA sequence: TGTGCCAGCAGCATCCAAGGGGGACAGGGGGCTTATGGCTACACCTTC.

The chain employs TRBV14 and TRBJ2-5; D perhaps matches TRBD1 (6 bases). V lost 3 bases and J lost 2, with 19 bases in between. The CDR3 extends over 17 amino acids. Germline V gene data show CDR1 as SGHDN and CDR2 as FVKESK. This chain's CDR3 is CASSQVRGPPPQETQYF. In nucleotides, the CDR3 is TGTGCCAGCAGCCAGGTCAGGGGTCCTCCCCCTCAAGAGACCCAGTACTTC.

This chain connects TRBV20-1 to TRBJ1-1, with D unclear. V lost 2 bases, J lost 7 bases, and 8 bases lay in between. CDR1 is DFQATT and CDR2 is SNEGSKA in the germline V gene (reference sequence). The CDR3 has 11 residues. CDR3 sequence reads: CSARLVGEAFF. CDR3 DNA sequence: TGCAGTGCTAGACTGGTGGGTGAAGCTTTCTTT.

The chain carries TRBV5-4 and TRBJ1-2; 9 bases align to TRBD1. V was pared by 4 bases and J by 7 bases, with 8 bases of the junction left unmatched. In germline, CDR1 is SGHNT, CDR2 YYREEE (reference sequence). CDR3 size: 14 residues. CDR3 residues: CASSMGQGDFGYTF. In DNA, the CDR3 is TGTGCCAGCAGCATGGGACAGGGCGACTTTGGCTACACCTTC.

This chain connects TRBV6-1 to TRBJ2-5; D gene uncertain. Germline V gene sequence: CDR1 MNHNS, CDR2 SASEGT. This CDR3 has 13 amino acids. V lost 1 base to trimming and J lost 5 bases, with 8 bases between them. CDR3 residues: CASSEEVLETQYF. In nucleotides, the CDR3 is TGTGCCAGCAGTGAAGAGGTCCTGGAGACCCAGTACTTC.

The gene calls are TRBV9 and TRBJ2-1; TRBD2 aligns across 7 bases. The V segment lost 3 bases and the J segment 4 bases; nucleotides outside the gene matches: 4. The CDR3 sequence is 14 residues long. CDR1 SGDLS and CDR2 YYNGEE come from the germline V gene. CDR3 bases: TGTGCCAGCAGCGGGGGACTATTATACAATGAGCAGTTCTTC. As protein: CASSGGLLYNEQFF.

As for this clone: This same CDR3 is encoded by further DNA sequences in the sample. The rearrangement uses TRBV6-1 and TRBJ2-7; no clear D. Trimming removed 2 bases at V and 4 bases at J, with 9 bases between. The CDR3 is made up of 13 amino acids. Germline V gene sequence: CDR1 MNHNS, CDR2 SASEGT. The CDR3 spells CASSERAAYEQYF. In nucleotides, the CDR3 is TGTGCCAGCAGTGAAAGGGCAGCGTACGAGCAGTACTTC.

The rearrangement links TRBV29-1 to TRBJ2-2; no clear D gene. Trimming removed 4 bases at V and 7 bases at J, with 16 bases between. The CDR3 extends over 14 amino acids. The germline gives CDR1 SQVTM, CDR2 ANQGSEA. The CDR3 here is CSVAPFAGYGELFF. CDR3 nucleotides: TGCAGCGTTGCCCCCTTTGCCGGATACGGGGAGCTGTTTTTT.

The gene calls are TRBV4-3 and TRBJ2-1; 13 nucleotides line up with TRBD2. Germline CDR1 is LGHNA and CDR2 is YSLEER. V lost 1 base, J lost 9 bases, and 6 bases stayed unmatched. The CDR3 sequence is 16 residues long. CDR3: CASSQGEGTSGIEQFF. As DNA, the CDR3 is TGCGCCAGCAGCCAAGGCGAGGGGACTAGCGGGATTGAGCAGTTCTTC.

The gene calls are TRBV5-6 and TRBJ2-7; 7 bases are shared with TRBD2. The V gene's germline CDR1 is SGHDT and CDR2 YYEEEE. CDR3 length equals 16 residues. V trimming: 2 bases; J trimming: 0 bases; junction bases outside the gene matches: 8. Here the CDR3 DNA reads TGTGCCAGCAGCTTCGGGTCGGGGACTATCTCCTACGAGCAGTACTTC. Translating gives CASSFGSGTISYEQYF.

The genes are TRBV9 and TRBJ2-2; weak D call: TRBD1 (5 bases). This CDR3 contains 12 residues. Trimming removed 6 bases at V and 5 bases at J, with 8 bases between. Germline loops: CDR1 SGDLS, CDR2 YYNGEE. This CDR3 is CASNAGTGELFF. The DNA of the CDR3 is TGTGCCAGCAACGCAGGGACCGGGGAGCTGTTTTTT.

The V and J genes are TRBV19 and TRBJ1-1, with D perhaps TRBD1 (6 bases). The CDR3 runs to 14 residues. V shed 3 bases and J shed 0 bases, with 8 bases lying between them. The germline V gene has CDR1 LNHDA and CDR2 SQIVND (reference sequence). Here the CDR3 DNA reads TGTGCCAGTAGTATTTGGGACATGAACACTGAAGCTTTCTTT. It yields the protein CASSIWDMNTEAFF.

This clone was seen just once. This chain links TRBV9 with TRBJ1-3, with TRBD1 as a possible D gene (6 bases). CDR1 and CDR2 from the germline V gene are SGDLS and YYNGEE. The V end lost 0 bases, the J end lost 3 bases, and 7 bases lay between the germline ends. The CDR3 extends over 14 amino acids. In nucleotides, the CDR3 is TGTGCCAGCAGCGTAGCAGGGGTTGGAAACACCATATATTTT. Translation gives CASSVAGVGNTIYF. The full variable domain, completed using reference TRBV9 and TRBJ1-3, is DSGVTQTPKHLITATGQRVTLRCSPRSGDLSVYWYQQSLDQGLQFLIQYYNGEERAKGNILERFSAQQFPDLHSELNLSSLELGDSALYFCASSVAGVGNTIYFGEGSWLTVV.

The chain is built from TRBV28 and TRBJ2-7; the match to TRBD1 covers 10 bases. This CDR3 region has 14 residues. The germline V gene has CDR1 MDHEN and CDR2 SYDVKM. V lost 2 bases, J lost 5 bases, and 3 bases stayed unmatched. The CDR3 is CASSLGTGAHEQYF. In DNA, the CDR3 is TGTGCCAGCAGTTTAGGGACAGGGGCCCACGAGCAGTACTTC.

Of note for this clone: This CDR3 is also generated by other DNA sequences in the sample. V and J are TRBV6-5 and TRBJ2-7; D is ambiguous. Germline assignment: CDR1 MNHEY and CDR2 SVGAGI. The CDR3 is 13 amino acids. The germline V and J ends were trimmed by 4 bases and 2 bases, with 9 bases remaining between them. The CDR3 region has the DNA TGTGCCAGCAGTTCTTTGAGAGCCTACGAGCAGTACTTC. Amino acids: CASSSLRAYEQYF.

This clone was recorded only once. The chain's CDR3 is CASSLAGGFNNEQFF. The CDR3 bases are TGCGCCAGCAGCTTAGCGGGGGGGTTCAACAATGAGCAGTTCTTC. The chain couples TRBV5-1 to TRBJ2-1; 10 nucleotides line up with TRBD2. The CDR3 length is 15 residues. J gave up 5 bases and V 2 bases, and 4 bases lay outside the gene matches. Germline values: CDR1 SGHRS, CDR2 YFSETQ.

This clone was seen a single time. This chain joins TRBV28 and TRBJ1-5, with 7 bases fitting TRBD1. The V gene's germline CDR1 is MDHEN and CDR2 SYDVKM. V shed 4 bases and J 5 bases; nucleotides not matched to a gene: 5. The CDR3 totals 14 residues. CDR3: CASSSGTDDQPQHF. The CDR3 region has the DNA TGTGCCAGCAGTTCCGGGACAGACGATCAGCCCCAGCATTTT.

This chain uses TRBV25-1 with TRBJ1-2; 7 bases are shared with TRBD1. From germline, CDR1 is MGHDK and CDR2 SYGVNS. CDR3 length equals 16 residues. J gave up 2 bases and V 2 bases, and 8 bases lay outside the gene matches. The CDR3 region has the DNA TGTGCCAGCAGTGAACCGGGGCCGACAGGGAACTATGGCTACACCTTC. Its protein product is CASSEPGPTGNYGYTF.

Turning to this clone: The same CDR3 can be traced to other DNA sequences in this sample. The J gene is TRBJ1-2, the V gene TRBV9, with D unclear. Germline loops: CDR1 SGDLS, CDR2 YYNGEE. The V and J ends lost 0 bases and 5 bases respectively, with 5 bases between them. The CDR3 has 12 amino acids. The CDR3, as DNA: TGTGCCAGCAGCGTAGGAGGGTATGGCTACACCTTC. Translating gives CASSVGGYGYTF.

As for this clone: The sample carries other DNA sequences with the same CDR3. The chain joins TRBV9 to TRBJ2-5; D uncertain. Germline-derived CDR1 and CDR2 are SGDLS and YYNGEE. This CDR3 contains 15 residues. Trimming took 0 bases from V and 2 from J, leaving 11 bases between them. The CDR3 DNA follows: TGTGCCAGCAGCGTAGTCGGACGGCCGCAAGAGACCCAGTACTTC. It specifies CASSVVGRPQETQYF. Combining the CDR3 with reference TRBV9 and TRBJ2-5 gives the whole variable domain DSGVTQTPKHLITATGQRVTLRCSPRSGDLSVYWYQQSLDQGLQFLIQYYNGEERAKGNILERFSAQQFPDLHSELNLSSLELGDSALYFCASSVVGRPQETQYFGPGTRLLVL.

The CDR3 spells CASSLGWDTAYEQYF. The DNA of the CDR3 is TGTGCCAGCAGCCTAGGGTGGGACACGGCCTACGAGCAGTACTTC. The J gene is TRBJ2-7, the V gene TRBV7-9; possibly TRBD1 for D (6 bases). The V end was cut by 5 bases, the J end by 2 bases, with 16 bases between. The CDR3 has 15 residues. The germline V gene encodes CDR1 SEHNR and CDR2 FQNEAQ (reference sequence).

The rearrangement uses TRBV7-9 and TRBJ2-3; D ambiguous. The CDR3 has 13 amino acids. Trimming removed 4 bases at V and 2 bases at J, with 7 bases between. Germline assignment: CDR1 SEHNR and CDR2 FQNEAQ (reference sequence). The CDR3 region has the DNA TGTGCCAGCAGCTCTCGTCTCACAGATACGCAGTATTTT. Amino acids: CASSSRLTDTQYF.

The rearrangement links TRBV19 to TRBJ1-2; 7 bases map to TRBD1. Per the germline V gene, CDR1 is LNHDA and CDR2 is SQIVND (reference sequence). V gave up 4 bases and J gave up 4 bases; unmatched junction bases: 6. The length of the CDR3 is 14 residues. The CDR3 coding sequence is TGTGCCAGTAGTAACTTCCGGGACAGCTATGGCTACACCTTC. Encoded protein: CASSNFRDSYGYTF.

This chain joins TRBV19 and TRBJ2-2, with 9 positions matching TRBD2. Germline CDR1 reads LNHDA; CDR2 reads SQIVND (reference sequence). CDR3 length equals 17 residues. V gave up 5 bases and J gave up 2 bases; unmatched junction bases: 9. The CDR3: CASSAFRSGRNTGELFF. The DNA for the CDR3 is TGTGCCAGTAGTGCCTTCCGTAGCGGGAGAAACACCGGGGAGCTGTTTTTT.

The J gene is TRBJ2-2, the V gene TRBV7-9; TRBD1 aligns across 9 bases. This CDR3 region has 16 residues. The J segment lost 7 bases and the V segment lost 4 bases, leaving 10 bases of the junction unmatched. Germline V gene sequence: CDR1 SEHNR, CDR2 FQNEAQ (reference sequence). Written as DNA, the CDR3 is TGTGCCAGCAGCTACTCCCCGGGACAGGGCCACGGGGAGCTGTTTTTT. Translating it yields CASSYSPGQGHGELFF. The full variable domain, completed using reference TRBV7-9 and TRBJ2-2, is DTGVSQNPRHKITKRGQNVTFRCDPISEHNRLYWYRQTLGQGPEFLTYFQNEAQLEKSRLLSDRFSAERPKGSFSTLEIQRTEQGDSAMYLCASSYSPGQGHGELFFGEGSRLTVL.

This clone was counted a single time. The chain uses TRBV29-1 and TRBJ2-1; D is unresolved. The ends were cut back, 4 bases at V and 5 bases at J, with 6 bases in the middle. This CDR3 contains 11 residues. Germline assignment: CDR1 SQVTM and CDR2 ANQGSEA. The CDR3 nucleotides are TGCAGCGTTGTGTGGGACAATGAGCAGTTCTTC. Residues: CSVVWDNEQFF.

V usage is TRBV4-3 and J usage is TRBJ2-3; D is possibly TRBD2 (5 bases). There are 14 residues in the CDR3. Germline V gene sequence: CDR1 LGHNA, CDR2 YSLEER. V lost 3 bases, J lost 6 bases, and 13 bases lay in between. This chain's CDR3 is CASSQELRGDTQYF. The CDR3 DNA sequence: TGCGCCAGCAGCCAGGAACTACGAGGGGATACGCAGTATTTT.

The V and J genes are TRBV7-9 and TRBJ1-3; D gene ambiguous. Germline values: CDR1 SEHNR, CDR2 FQNEAQ (reference sequence). V dropped 4 bases and J dropped 0 bases, with 10 bases sitting between them. The length of the CDR3 is 15 residues. The CDR3 loop reads CASSSLTDSGNTIYF. The CDR3 DNA reads as TGTGCCAGCAGCTCCCTCACCGACTCTGGAAACACCATATATTTT.

V gene TRBV28 combines with J gene TRBJ2-7; 8 nucleotides agree with TRBD2. The CDR3 contains 14 residues. In germline, CDR1 is MDHEN, CDR2 SYDVKM. The V segment lost 5 bases and the J segment 6 bases; nucleotides outside the gene matches: 9. The CDR3 coding sequence is TGTGCCAGCAGTCATGCAGCGGGGGTATCCGAGCAGTACTTC. Its translation: CASSHAAGVSEQYF.

This clone was recorded only once. This chain connects TRBV4-3 to TRBJ2-5; 7 nucleotides match TRBD2. Germline-derived CDR1 and CDR2 are LGHNA and YSLEER. Germline trimming cut 5 bases from V and 6 bases from J; bases unmatched to any gene: 18. This CDR3 region has 17 residues. CDR3 DNA: TGCGCCAGCAGCGAATCTCTCGCGACTAGCATTAGCAAGACCCAGTACTTC. Translating it yields CASSESLATSISKTQYF.

The count of this clone is one. V and J are TRBV27 and TRBJ2-7; the D gene could be TRBD1 or TRBD2 (5 bases each). The germline CDR1 and CDR2 sequences are MNHEY and SMNVEV (reference sequence). The CDR3 length is 17 residues. V lost 5 bases to trimming and J lost 2 bases, with 22 bases between them. CDR3 region: CASSPHHFRDGPYEQYF. Here the CDR3 DNA reads TGTGCCAGCAGTCCCCACCACTTCCGGGACGGACCCTACGAGCAGTACTTC.

This clone was found once. The chain couples TRBV10-1 to TRBJ2-5; D is unresolved. Trimming removed 0 bases at V and 5 bases at J, with 16 bases between. Per germline, CDR1 WNHNN and CDR2 SYGVQD (reference sequence). The CDR3 extends over 16 amino acids. CDR3 amino acids: CASSESRATGLETQYF. The CDR3 bases are TGCGCCAGCAGTGAGTCCCGGGCTACGGGCCTGGAGACCCAGTACTTC.